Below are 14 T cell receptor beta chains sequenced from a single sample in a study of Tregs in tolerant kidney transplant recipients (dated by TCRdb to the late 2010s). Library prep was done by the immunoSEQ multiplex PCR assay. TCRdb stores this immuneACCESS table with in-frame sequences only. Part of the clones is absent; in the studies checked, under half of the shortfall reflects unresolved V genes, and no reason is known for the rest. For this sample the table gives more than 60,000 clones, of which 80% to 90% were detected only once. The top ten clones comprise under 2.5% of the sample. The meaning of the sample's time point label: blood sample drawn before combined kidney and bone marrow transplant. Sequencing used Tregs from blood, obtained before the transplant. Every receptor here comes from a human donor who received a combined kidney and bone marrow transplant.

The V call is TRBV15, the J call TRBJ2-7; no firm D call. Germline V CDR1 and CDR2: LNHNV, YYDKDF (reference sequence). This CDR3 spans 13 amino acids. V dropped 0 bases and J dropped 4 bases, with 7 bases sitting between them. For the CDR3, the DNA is TGTGCCACCAGCAGAGATACCGGTTACGAGCAGTACTTC. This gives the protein CATSRDTGYEQYF. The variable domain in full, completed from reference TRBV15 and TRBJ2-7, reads DAMVIQNPRYQVTQFGKPVTLSCSQTLNHNVMYWYQQKSSQAPKLLFHYYDKDFNNEADTPDNFQSRRPNTSFCFLDIRSPGLGDTAMYLCATSRDTGYEQYFGPGTRLTVT.

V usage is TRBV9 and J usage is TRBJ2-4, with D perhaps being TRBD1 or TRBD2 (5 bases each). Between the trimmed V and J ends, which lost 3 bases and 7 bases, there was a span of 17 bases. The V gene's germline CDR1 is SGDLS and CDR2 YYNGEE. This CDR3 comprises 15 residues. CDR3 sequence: CASSAGSNPGNIQYF. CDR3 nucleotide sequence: TGTGCCAGCAGCGCAGGGTCCAATCCGGGGAACATTCAGTACTTC.

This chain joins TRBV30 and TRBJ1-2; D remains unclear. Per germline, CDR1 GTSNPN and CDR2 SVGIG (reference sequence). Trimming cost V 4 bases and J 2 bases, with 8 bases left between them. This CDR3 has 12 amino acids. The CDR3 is CAWTVENYGYTF. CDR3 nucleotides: TGTGCCTGGACGGTAGAGAACTATGGCTACACCTTC. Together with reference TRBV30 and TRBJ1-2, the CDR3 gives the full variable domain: SQTIHQWPATLVQPVGSPLSLECTVEGTSNPNLYWYRQAAGRGLQLLFYSVGIGQISSEVPQNLSASRPQDRQFILSSKKLLLSDSGFYLCAWTVENYGYTFGSGTRLTVV.

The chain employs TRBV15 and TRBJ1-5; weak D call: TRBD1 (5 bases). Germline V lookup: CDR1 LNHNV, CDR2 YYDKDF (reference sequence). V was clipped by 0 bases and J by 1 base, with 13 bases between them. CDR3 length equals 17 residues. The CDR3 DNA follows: TGTGCCACCAGCAGAGATTACGGGGGTCGGAGCAATCAGCCCCAGCATTTT. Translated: CATSRDYGGRSNQPQHF.

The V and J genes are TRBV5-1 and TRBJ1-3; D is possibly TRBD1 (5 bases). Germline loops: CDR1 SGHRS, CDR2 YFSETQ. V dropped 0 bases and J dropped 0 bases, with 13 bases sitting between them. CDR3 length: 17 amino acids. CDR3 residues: CASSLASGLLSGNTIYF. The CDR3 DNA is TGCGCCAGCAGCTTGGCCTCGGGACTGCTCTCTGGAAACACCATATATTTT.

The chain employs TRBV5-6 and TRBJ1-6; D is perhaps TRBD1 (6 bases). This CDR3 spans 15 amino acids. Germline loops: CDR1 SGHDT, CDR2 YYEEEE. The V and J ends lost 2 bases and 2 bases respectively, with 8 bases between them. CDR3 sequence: CASSLRQAYNSPLHF. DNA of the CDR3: TGTGCCAGCAGCTTAAGACAGGCCTATAATTCACCCCTCCACTTT. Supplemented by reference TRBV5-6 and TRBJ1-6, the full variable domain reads DAGVTQSPTHLIKTRGQQVTLRCSPKSGHDTVSWYQQALGQGPQFIFQYYEEEERQRGNFPDRFSGHQFPNYSSELNVNALLLGDSALYLCASSLRQAYNSPLHFGNGTRLTVT.

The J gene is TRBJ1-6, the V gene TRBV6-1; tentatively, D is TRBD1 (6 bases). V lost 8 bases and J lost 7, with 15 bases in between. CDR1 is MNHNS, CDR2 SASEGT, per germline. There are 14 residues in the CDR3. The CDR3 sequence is CASRQETLNSPLHF. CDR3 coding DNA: TGTGCCAGCCGACAGGAGACCTTAAATTCACCCCTCCACTTT.

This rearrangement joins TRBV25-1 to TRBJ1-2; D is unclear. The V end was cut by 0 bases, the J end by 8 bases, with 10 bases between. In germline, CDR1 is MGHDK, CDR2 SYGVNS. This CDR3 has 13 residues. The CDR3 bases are TGTGCCAGCAGTGAATACGGGGAGGAAGGCTACACCTTC. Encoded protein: CASSEYGEEGYTF.

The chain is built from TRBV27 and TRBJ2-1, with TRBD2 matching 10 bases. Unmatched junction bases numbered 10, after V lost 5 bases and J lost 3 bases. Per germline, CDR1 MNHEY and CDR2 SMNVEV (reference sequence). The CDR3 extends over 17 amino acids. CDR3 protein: CASSHIVSGRNYNEQFF. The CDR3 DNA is TGTGCCAGCAGTCATATCGTTAGCGGGAGGAACTACAATGAGCAGTTCTTC.

The CDR3 here is CASRGTGNQPQHF. The CDR3 nucleotides read TGTGCCAGTAGGGGGACAGGGAATCAGCCCCAGCATTTT. The chain couples TRBV19 to TRBJ1-5, with TRBD1 identical over 9 bases. This CDR3 has 13 residues. Trimming at V came to 6 bases and at J to 4 bases, leaving 1 base not matched to a gene. Germline CDR1 is LNHDA and CDR2 is SQIVND (reference sequence).

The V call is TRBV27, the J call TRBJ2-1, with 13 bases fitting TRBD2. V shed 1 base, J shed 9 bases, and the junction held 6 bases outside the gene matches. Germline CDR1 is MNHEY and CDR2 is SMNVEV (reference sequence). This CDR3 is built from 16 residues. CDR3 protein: CASSLYRLAGGGEQFF. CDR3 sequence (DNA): TGTGCCAGCAGTTTATACCGACTAGCGGGGGGCGGTGAGCAGTTCTTC.

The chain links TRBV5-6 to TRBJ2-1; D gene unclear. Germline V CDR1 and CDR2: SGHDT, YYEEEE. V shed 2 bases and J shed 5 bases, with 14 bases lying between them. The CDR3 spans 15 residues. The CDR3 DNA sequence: TGTGCCAGCAGCTTCGGCGTTACAAGCCACAATGAGCAGTTCTTC. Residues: CASSFGVTSHNEQFF.

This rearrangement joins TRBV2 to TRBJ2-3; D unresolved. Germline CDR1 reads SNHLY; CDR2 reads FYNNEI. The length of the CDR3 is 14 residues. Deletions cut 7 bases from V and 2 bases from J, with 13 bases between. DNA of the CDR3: TGTGCCAGCAAGGAGCAGGAAAACACAGATACGCAGTATTTT. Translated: CASKEQENTDTQYF.

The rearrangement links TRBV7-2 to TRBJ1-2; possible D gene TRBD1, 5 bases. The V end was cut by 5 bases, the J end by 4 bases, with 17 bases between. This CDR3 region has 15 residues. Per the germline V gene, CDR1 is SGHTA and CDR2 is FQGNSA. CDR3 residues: CASSPTVGQGYGYTF. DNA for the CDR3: TGTGCCAGCAGCCCGACTGTTGGCCAGGGCTATGGCTACACCTTC.